The clone carrying this TCR beta chain was counted ten times or more. As yet, its antigen is unknown. These data originate in a study of identical twins. Findings of the study overall: Cross-sectional statistics, not tracking of the same donors, supported the conclusions. There were fewer insertions in abundant cord blood beta clonotypes, but memory repertoires showed no such pattern.

TCRdb processed the 5' RACE reads anew with MiXCR; each CDR3 protein has one entry. The data hold over 550,000 distinct CDR3 sequences, with 7.1% observed a single time. The V gene end was trimmed by 7 bases and the J gene end by 1 base; junction bases not matched to a gene: 8. The CDR3 is 15 amino acids. Germline values: CDR1 SNHLY, CDR2 FYNNEI. These data were also filed under a second study, of yellow fever vaccine responses in identical twins.

The chain has TRBV2 and TRBJ2-5, with TRBD2 identical over 8 bases. The source material was PBMCs. The source is a woman in her late teens or twenties in good health. CDR3 coding DNA: TGTGCCAGCATCACCGGGACTAGGTTCCAAGAGACCCAGTACTTC. This codes for CASITGTRFQETQYF.